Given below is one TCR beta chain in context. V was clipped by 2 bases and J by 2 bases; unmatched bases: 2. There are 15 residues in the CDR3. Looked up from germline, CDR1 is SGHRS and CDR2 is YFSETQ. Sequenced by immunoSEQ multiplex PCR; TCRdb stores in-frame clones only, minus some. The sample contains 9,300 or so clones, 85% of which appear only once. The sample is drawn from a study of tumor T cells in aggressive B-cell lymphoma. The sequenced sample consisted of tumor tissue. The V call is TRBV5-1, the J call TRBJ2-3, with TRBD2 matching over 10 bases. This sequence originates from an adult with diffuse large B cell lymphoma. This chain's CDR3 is CASSFSGRSTDTQYF. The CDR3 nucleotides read TGCGCCAGCAGCTTTAGCGGGAGGTCCACAGATACGCAGTATTTT.